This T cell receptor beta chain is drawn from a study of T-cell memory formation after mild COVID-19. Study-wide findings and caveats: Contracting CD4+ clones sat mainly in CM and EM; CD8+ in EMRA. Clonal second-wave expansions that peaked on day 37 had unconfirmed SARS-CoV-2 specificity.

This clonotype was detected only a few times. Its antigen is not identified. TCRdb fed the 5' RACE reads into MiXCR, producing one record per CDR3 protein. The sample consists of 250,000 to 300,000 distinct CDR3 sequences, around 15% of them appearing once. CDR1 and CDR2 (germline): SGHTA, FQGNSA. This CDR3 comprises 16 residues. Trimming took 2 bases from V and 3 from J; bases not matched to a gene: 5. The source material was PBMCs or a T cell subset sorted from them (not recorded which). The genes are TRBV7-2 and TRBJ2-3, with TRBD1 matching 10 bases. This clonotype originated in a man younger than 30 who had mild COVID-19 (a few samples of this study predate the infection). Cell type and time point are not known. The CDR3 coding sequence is TGTGCCAGCAGCTTAATAGGACAGGGGGTTACAGATACGCAGTATTTT. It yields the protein CASSLIGQGVTDTQYF.